A single sample is the source of the 23 T cell receptor beta chains below, sequenced in a study of T cell responses to AZD1222 COVID-19 vaccine. This table comes from immunoSEQ multiplex PCR, and its TCRdb copy is limited to in-frame clones, with some not included. The sample lists 150,000 or so clones, about 89% occurring once. The sequenced sample was peripheral blood, obtained 28 days after the second AZD1222 dose. These receptors all stem from an adult who received the AZD1222 COVID-19 vaccine.

V and J are TRBV19 and TRBJ2-5; 9 positions match TRBD1. The CDR3 sequence is 15 residues long. The V segment lost 5 bases and the J segment 5 bases; nucleotides outside the gene matches: 9. Germline CDR1 LNHDA, CDR2 SQIVND (reference sequence). The CDR3 coding sequence is TGTGCCAGTAGTCCCCTGGGGGACAGGGTGGAGACCCAGTACTTC. It codes for CASSPLGDRVETQYF.

V and J are TRBV5-1 and TRBJ1-6, with D possibly being TRBD1 (5 bases). Germline V gives CDR1 SGHRS, CDR2 YFSETQ. V lost 5 bases and J 5 bases, leaving 14 bases between the germline ends. CDR3 size: 15 residues. Here the CDR3 DNA reads TGCGCCAGCAGATGGGGGTCCGGGAATAATTCACCCCTCCACTTT. This gives the protein CASRWGSGNNSPLHF.

The CDR3 DNA sequence: TGTGCCAGCAGTGACGGCCAAGGGACAGGGGTCTATGGCTACACCTTC. Encoded protein: CASSDGQGTGVYGYTF. The gene calls are TRBV6-4 and TRBJ1-2; 10 bases are shared with TRBD1. The V segment lost 2 bases and the J segment 4 bases; nucleotides outside the gene matches: 7. Germline V gene data show CDR1 as MRHNA and CDR2 as SNTAGT. This CDR3 comprises 16 residues.

This clone is a singleton in its sample. The chain carries TRBV12-5 and TRBJ2-3, with 7 bases matching TRBD2. V dropped 1 base and J dropped 6; count of bases not matched to a gene: 10. The CDR3 extends over 16 amino acids. Germline V lookup: CDR1 LGHNT, CDR2 FRNRAP. This CDR3 reads CASGLGGLGLSDTQYF. The CDR3 coding sequence is TGTGCTAGTGGTTTGGGAGGACTAGGGCTTAGTGATACGCAGTATTTT.

The chain has TRBV6-2 or TRBV6-3 and TRBJ1-2; a weak D match, TRBD1 (5 bases). The CDR3 extends over 14 amino acids. Trimming pared 0 bases from V and 7 bases from J, leaving 12 bases between. Germline CDR1 reads MNHEY; CDR2 reads SVGEGT. For the CDR3, the DNA is TGTGCCAGCAGTTACTCGACAGTGACGTCTGGCTACACCTTC. Translation: CASSYSTVTSGYTF.

The chain links TRBV5-1 to TRBJ2-1; possibly TRBD2 for D (6 bases). The CDR3 has 13 residues. Germline lookup yields CDR1 SGHRS and CDR2 YFSETQ. Deletions cut 3 bases from V and 7 bases from J, with 11 bases between. CDR3 DNA sequence: TGCGCCAGCAGCTGGGTTGGGGGGAATGAGCAGTTCTTC. Translating gives CASSWVGGNEQFF.

CDR3 amino acids: CASSLGSVRDKFGYNEQFF. The CDR3, as DNA: TGTGCCAGCAGCTTAGGGTCGGTTCGGGACAAATTCGGGTACAATGAGCAGTTCTTC. This chain uses TRBV11-2 with TRBJ2-1; TRBD1 is a possible D gene (6 bases). This CDR3 comprises 19 residues. Germline V lookup: CDR1 SGHAT, CDR2 FQNNGV. V gave up 1 base and J gave up 4 bases, with 23 bases separating them.

V usage is TRBV10-3 and J usage is TRBJ2-7; D is unresolved. V lost 2 bases, J lost 3 bases, and 5 bases lay in between. The CDR3 runs 12 residues. Germline CDR1 reads ENHRY; CDR2 reads SYGVKD. CDR3 sequence: CAISEISYEQYF. The CDR3 nucleotides read TGTGCCATCAGTGAGATTAGCTACGAGCAGTACTTC.

The genes are TRBV11-3 and TRBJ2-3; D perhaps matches TRBD1 (5 bases). The V end was cut by 5 bases, the J end by 11 bases, with 14 bases between. The CDR3 is made up of 12 amino acids. Germline V gene data show CDR1 as SGHNT and CDR2 as YENEEA. CDR3 protein: CASSLRVGKQYF. For the CDR3, the DNA is TGTGCCAGCAGCCTCAGGGTGGGTAAGCAGTATTTT.

The chain employs TRBV5-1 and TRBJ2-3, with a possible D match to TRBD1 (7 bases). The germline V gene encodes CDR1 SGHRS and CDR2 YFSETQ. The CDR3 spans 17 residues. The V gene lost 2 bases and the J gene lost 1 base, with 17 bases spanning the gap. Here the CDR3 reads CASSFGDSGGRTDTQYF. CDR3 sequence (DNA): TGCGCCAGCAGCTTTGGGGACTCAGGGGGGCGCACAGATACGCAGTATTTT.

The rearrangement links TRBV5-6 to TRBJ2-1; 8 bases match TRBD1. This CDR3 is 17 amino acids long. The trim removed 2 bases at V and 3 bases at J, leaving 10 bases unmatched. Per the germline V gene, CDR1 is SGHDT and CDR2 is YYEEEE. Here the CDR3 reads CASSFMDRVIVYNEQFF. The CDR3 bases are TGTGCCAGCAGCTTTATGGACAGGGTTATCGTCTACAATGAGCAGTTCTTC.

For the CDR3, the DNA is TGTGCCAGCAGTTCCACAGACAATCAGCCCCAGCATTTT. Its translation is CASSSTDNQPQHF. The chain joins TRBV6-6 to TRBJ1-5; D is uncertain. The CDR3 spans 13 residues. The V gene lost 4 bases and the J gene lost 3 bases, with 7 bases spanning the gap. Germline V gives CDR1 MNHNY, CDR2 SVGAGI (reference sequence).

The gene calls are TRBV6-5 and TRBJ1-5, with D hard to call. V lost 6 bases to trimming and J lost 6 bases, with 15 bases between them. CDR3 length: 14 amino acids. Germline CDR1 MNHEY, CDR2 SVGAGI. The CDR3 bases are TGTGCCAGCAGGGAGAGCGTCGAAGGTCAGCCCCAGCATTTT. Encoded protein: CASRESVEGQPQHF.

This chain connects TRBV7-2 to TRBJ1-1; tentatively, D is TRBD1 (5 bases). Trimming took 2 bases from V and 3 from J, leaving 10 bases between them. The CDR3 is made up of 14 amino acids. Germline V lookup: CDR1 SGHTA, CDR2 FQGNSA. The CDR3 is CASSLLRRDTEAFF. CDR3 nucleotide sequence: TGTGCCAGCAGCTTATTGCGCAGGGACACTGAAGCTTTCTTT. Filled out from reference TRBV7-2 and TRBJ1-1, the complete variable domain reads GAGVSQSPSNKVTEKGKDVELRCDPISGHTALYWYRQSLGQGLEFLIYFQGNSAPDKSGLPSDRFSAERTGGSVSTLTIQRTQQEDSAVYLCASSLLRRDTEAFFGQGTRLTVV.

V is TRBV9 and J is TRBJ2-3; no clear D gene. Germline V gene sequence: CDR1 SGDLS, CDR2 YYNGEE. V was shortened by 2 bases and J by 3 bases, with 7 bases between the two germline ends. The CDR3 length is 13 residues. CDR3 protein: CASSVKGTDTQYF. The CDR3 DNA reads as TGTGCCAGCAGCGTTAAGGGTACAGATACGCAGTATTTT.

This chain connects TRBV7-9 to TRBJ2-4; possible D gene TRBD1, 6 bases. The germline gives CDR1 SEHNR, CDR2 FQNEAQ (reference sequence). The CDR3 covers 13 residues. V was clipped by 5 bases and J by 7 bases, with 12 bases between them. The CDR3 loop is CASSEDRSNIQYF. The CDR3 DNA is TGTGCCAGCAGCGAAGACAGGTCTAACATTCAGTACTTC.

The rearrangement uses TRBV5-1 and TRBJ2-3; TRBD2 is a possible D gene (6 bases). Trimming pared 5 bases from V and 1 base from J, leaving 14 bases between. The CDR3 is made up of 15 amino acids. The germline CDR1 and CDR2 sequences are SGHRS and YFSETQ. CDR3 amino acids: CASSRAGTGTDTQYF. The CDR3 region has the DNA TGCGCCAGCAGTCGGGCGGGGACCGGCACAGATACGCAGTATTTT.

Comments on this clone: Other DNA sequences within the sample encode an identical CDR3. CDR3 sequence (DNA): TGCGCCAGCAGCCTGGGGGGGAACACTGAAGCTTTCTTT. It specifies CASSLGGNTEAFF. V is TRBV5-1 and J is TRBJ1-1; a weak D match, TRBD1 (5 bases). V lost 4 bases, J lost 1 base, and 8 bases lay in between. CDR3 length: 13 residues. The V gene's germline CDR1 is SGHRS and CDR2 YFSETQ.

V usage is TRBV7-5 and J usage is TRBJ2-1; TRBD1 is taken as the D call from the table, unchecked against the DNA. TRBV7-5 is a recognized pseudogene. The CDR3 extends over 15 amino acids. The CDR3, as DNA: TGTGCCAGAAGCTTTCGGACAGGGGGGCAATATGAGCAGTTCTTC. Translated: CARSFRTGGQYEQFF.

This chain links TRBV18 with TRBJ1-1; unclear D gene. Trimming took 5 bases from V and 2 from J, leaving 6 bases between them. The CDR3 covers 12 residues. The germline V gene encodes CDR1 KGHSH and CDR2 LQKENI. The CDR3 nucleotides are TGTGCCAGCTCATCCTATAACACTGAAGCTTTCTTT. Its translation is CASSSYNTEAFF. Based on the CDR3 plus reference TRBV18 and TRBJ1-1, the full variable domain is NAGVMQNPRHLVRRRGQEARLRCSPMKGHSHVYWYRQLPEEGLKFMVYLQKENIIDESGMPKERFSAEFPKEGPSILRIQQVVRGDSAAYFCASSSYNTEAFFGQGTRLTVV.

The gene calls are TRBV5-1 and TRBJ2-7, with 8 positions matching TRBD2. V shed 5 bases, J shed 5 bases, and the junction held 12 bases outside the gene matches. CDR3 length: 15 residues. Germline CDR1 reads SGHRS; CDR2 reads YFSETQ. The CDR3: CASSSGLGIIDEQYF. DNA of the CDR3: TGCGCCAGCAGTTCGGGACTAGGAATTATCGACGAGCAGTACTTC.

The genes are TRBV9 and TRBJ2-1; 9 bases map to TRBD1. Trimming cost V 4 bases and J 8 bases; bases outside gene matches: 10. This CDR3 is built from 15 residues. CDR1 is SGDLS, CDR2 YYNGEE, per germline. CDR3 in amino acids: CASSPGQGSVDEQFF. CDR3 DNA: TGTGCCAGCAGCCCGGGACAGGGTTCCGTCGATGAGCAGTTCTTC.

The chain joins TRBV18 to TRBJ2-7; weak D call: TRBD1 (7 bases). The V end was cut by 3 bases, the J end by 0 bases, with 12 bases between. Germline V lookup: CDR1 KGHSH, CDR2 LQKENI. The CDR3 runs to 15 residues. DNA for the CDR3: TGTGCCAGCTCACCTACCCAGGGGGGCTCCTACGAGCAGTACTTC. Translating it yields CASSPTQGGSYEQYF. Full variable domain (rest looked up from reference TRBV18 and TRBJ2-7): NAGVMQNPRHLVRRRGQEARLRCSPMKGHSHVYWYRQLPEEGLKFMVYLQKENIIDESGMPKERFSAEFPKEGPSILRIQQVVRGDSAAYFCASSPTQGGSYEQYFGPGTRLTVT.